These 10 T cell receptor beta chains came from one sample sequenced in a study of cytomegalovirus exposure and HLA in healthy donors. PCR primers comprised 60 Vbeta and 13 Jbeta primers. Only in-frame clones appear in the TCRdb table, and some are missing; sequencing was by immunoSEQ multiplex PCR. The sample has 120,000 or so clones, about 73% seen once; the top ten hold roughly 1.2%. The sequencing sample was made of PBMCs. These receptors were obtained from a woman younger than 45 in good health and CMV-seronegative.

This chain joins TRBV5-1 and TRBJ2-3, with D perhaps TRBD1 (5 bases). CDR3 length: 15 residues. Trimming stripped 1 base from V and 1 base from J, with 10 bases between. Germline assignment: CDR1 SGHRS and CDR2 YFSETQ. The CDR3 coding sequence is TGCGCCAGCAGCTTGTCCACAGGCGGCACAGATACGCAGTATTTT. This encodes CASSLSTGGTDTQYF.

This clone was counted between two and nine times. The chain uses TRBV30 and TRBJ2-2, with 15 bases aligning to TRBD2. The length of the CDR3 is 20 residues. Germline CDR1 reads GTSNPN; CDR2 reads SVGIG (reference sequence). Trimming took 0 bases from V and 5 from J; bases not matched to a gene: 13. CDR3 nucleotide sequence: TGTGCCTGGAGTGTACATGGACTAGCGGGAGGGGGCCGGGGTACCGGGGAGCTGTTTTTT. Translating it yields CAWSVHGLAGGGRGTGELFF.

A few counts support this clone. The rearrangement joins TRBV5-6 to TRBJ1-1; 10 bases line up with TRBD1. With V trimmed by 5 bases and J by 2 bases, 9 bases remained unmatched. CDR1 and CDR2 (germline): SGHDT, YYEEEE. This CDR3 has 16 amino acids. The CDR3 DNA sequence: TGTGCCAGCAGGAGGGACAGGGGCTGGGAAAACACTGAAGCTTTCTTT. Its translation is CASRRDRGWENTEAFF. Supplemented by reference TRBV5-6 and TRBJ1-1, the full variable domain reads DAGVTQSPTHLIKTRGQQVTLRCSPKSGHDTVSWYQQALGQGPQFIFQYYEEEERQRGNFPDRFSGHQFPNYSSELNVNALLLGDSALYLCASRRDRGWENTEAFFGQGTRLTVV.

The rearrangement joins TRBV5-1 to TRBJ1-1; D is unclear. This CDR3 is 12 amino acids long. V shed 7 bases and J shed 1 base, with 8 bases lying between them. In germline, CDR1 is SGHRS, CDR2 YFSETQ. The CDR3 protein is CASGESNTEAFF. As DNA, the CDR3 is TGCGCCAGCGGGGAGTCGAACACTGAAGCTTTCTTT.

The chain carries TRBV29-1 and TRBJ2-1; TRBD2 aligns across 14 bases. The CDR3 extends over 17 amino acids. Germline CDR1 SQVTM, CDR2 ANQGSEA. Losses at the gene ends were 6 bases for V and 5 bases for J; bases not matched to a gene: 12. The DNA for the CDR3 is TGCAGCGTAGCCGGGACTAGCGGGAGAGTAGTTGACAATGAGCAGTTCTTC. Its translation is CSVAGTSGRVVDNEQFF.

This clone occurred once. The rearrangement joins TRBV15 to TRBJ1-1; D ambiguous. CDR3 length equals 16 residues. V gave up 1 base and J gave up 3 bases, with 15 bases separating them. Germline V gene sequence: CDR1 LNHNV, CDR2 YYDKDF (reference sequence). The CDR3 DNA reads as TGTGCCACCAGCAGAGGCGGCGAGTCGAGGGACACTGAAGCTTTCTTT. This gives the protein CATSRGGESRDTEAFF.

J is TRBJ1-5 and V is TRBV28; D gene unclear. Trimming cost V 5 bases and J 3 bases, with 14 bases left between them. The germline CDR1 and CDR2 sequences are MDHEN and SYDVKM. This CDR3 is 15 amino acids long. The CDR3 loop reads CASSRRGGPNQPQHF. The CDR3, as DNA: TGTGCCAGCAGTCGCCGGGGAGGCCCCAATCAGCCCCAGCATTTT.

The J gene is TRBJ2-5, the V gene TRBV27; D is unclear. The V and J ends lost 4 bases and 4 bases respectively, with 10 bases between them. The CDR3 has 13 amino acids. Germline lookup yields CDR1 MNHEY and CDR2 SMNVEV (reference sequence). The CDR3 sequence: CASSYPQVETQYF. The CDR3 nucleotides are TGTGCCAGCAGTTACCCGCAGGTAGAGACCCAGTACTTC.

CDR3 in DNA: TGTGCCAGCAGCCCCAGGTTCGCCTACGAGCAGTACTTC. Encoded protein: CASSPRFAYEQYF. This sequence joins TRBV7-2 and TRBJ2-7; D is ambiguous. The germline V gene has CDR1 SGHTA and CDR2 FQGNSA. Between the trimmed V and J ends, which lost 5 bases and 2 bases, there was a span of 10 bases. This CDR3 comprises 13 residues.

The chain is built from TRBV27 and TRBJ2-1; perhaps TRBD2 as D (5 bases). The V and J ends lost 3 bases and 6 bases respectively, with 12 bases between them. Germline V lookup: CDR1 MNHEY, CDR2 SMNVEV (reference sequence). This CDR3 is built from 14 residues. The CDR3 is CASSFVAGGNEQFF. CDR3 coding DNA: TGTGCCAGCAGTTTTGTTGCGGGCGGCAATGAGCAGTTCTTC.